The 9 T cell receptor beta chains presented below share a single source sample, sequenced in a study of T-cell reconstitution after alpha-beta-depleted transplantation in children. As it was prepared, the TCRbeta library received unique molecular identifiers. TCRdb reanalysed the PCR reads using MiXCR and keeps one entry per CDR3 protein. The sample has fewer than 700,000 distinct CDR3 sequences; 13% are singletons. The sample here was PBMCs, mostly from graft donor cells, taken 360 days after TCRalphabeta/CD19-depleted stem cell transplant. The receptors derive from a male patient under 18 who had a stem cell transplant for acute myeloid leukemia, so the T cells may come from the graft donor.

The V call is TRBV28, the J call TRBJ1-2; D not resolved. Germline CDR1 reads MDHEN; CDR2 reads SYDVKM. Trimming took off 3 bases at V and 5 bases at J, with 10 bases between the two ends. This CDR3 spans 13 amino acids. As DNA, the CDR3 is TGTGCCAGCAGTTTCGGCCTTAATTATGGCTACACCTTC. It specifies CASSFGLNYGYTF.

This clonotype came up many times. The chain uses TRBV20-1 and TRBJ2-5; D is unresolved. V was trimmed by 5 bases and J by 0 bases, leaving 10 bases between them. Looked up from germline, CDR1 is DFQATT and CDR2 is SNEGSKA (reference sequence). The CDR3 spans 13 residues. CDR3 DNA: TGCAGTGCTCTACTGGTGTACCAAGAGACCCAGTACTTC. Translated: CSALLVYQETQYF.

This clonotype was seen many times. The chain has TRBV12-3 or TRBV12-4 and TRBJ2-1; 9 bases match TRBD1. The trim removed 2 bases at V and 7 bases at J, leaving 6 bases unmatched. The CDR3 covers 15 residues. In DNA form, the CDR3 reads TGTGCCAGCAGTTTAAGGGGGACAGGGTTGAATGAGCAGTTCTTC. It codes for CASSLRGTGLNEQFF.

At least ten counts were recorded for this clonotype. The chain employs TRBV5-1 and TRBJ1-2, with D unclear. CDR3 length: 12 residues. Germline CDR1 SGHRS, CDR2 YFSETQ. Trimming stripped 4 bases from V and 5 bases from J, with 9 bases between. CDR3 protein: CASSPRGYGYTF. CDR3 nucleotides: TGCGCCAGCAGCCCGAGAGGGTATGGCTACACCTTC.

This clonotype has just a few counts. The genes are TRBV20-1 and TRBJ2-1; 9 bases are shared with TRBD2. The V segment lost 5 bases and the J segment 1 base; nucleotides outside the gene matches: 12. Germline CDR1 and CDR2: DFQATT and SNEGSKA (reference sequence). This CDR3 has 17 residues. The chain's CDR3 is CSASPNSGGSSYNEQFF. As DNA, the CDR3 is TGCAGTGCTTCTCCAAATAGCGGGGGTTCGTCCTACAATGAGCAGTTCTTC.

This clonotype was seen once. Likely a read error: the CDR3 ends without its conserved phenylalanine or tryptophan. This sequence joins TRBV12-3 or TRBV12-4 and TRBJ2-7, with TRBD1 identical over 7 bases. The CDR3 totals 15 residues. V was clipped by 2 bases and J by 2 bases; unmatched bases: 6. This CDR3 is CASSLRTGATYEQYY. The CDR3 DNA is TGTGCCAGCAGTTTAAGAACAGGGGCCACCTACGAGCAGTACTAC.

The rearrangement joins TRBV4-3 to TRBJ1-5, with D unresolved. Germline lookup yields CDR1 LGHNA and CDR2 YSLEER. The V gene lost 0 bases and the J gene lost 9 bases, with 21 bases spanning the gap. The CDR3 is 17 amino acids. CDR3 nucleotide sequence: TGCGCCAGCAGCCAAGATTGGCAAGGAACCCTTTATTTGCCCCAGCATTTT. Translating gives CASSQDWQGTLYLPQHF.

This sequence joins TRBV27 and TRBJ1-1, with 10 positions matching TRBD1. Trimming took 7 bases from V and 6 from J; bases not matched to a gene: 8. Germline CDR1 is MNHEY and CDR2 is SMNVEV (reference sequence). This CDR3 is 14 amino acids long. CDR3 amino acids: CASKVGDRGSEAFF. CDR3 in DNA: TGTGCCAGCAAAGTTGGGGACAGGGGTTCTGAAGCTTTCTTT.

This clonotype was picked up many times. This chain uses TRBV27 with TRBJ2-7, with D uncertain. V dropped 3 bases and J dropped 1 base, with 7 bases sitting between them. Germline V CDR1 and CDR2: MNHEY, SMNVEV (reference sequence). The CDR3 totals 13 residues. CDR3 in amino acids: CASSFGRSYEQYF. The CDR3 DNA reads TGTGCCAGCAGTTTCGGCAGATCCTACGAGCAGTACTTC.